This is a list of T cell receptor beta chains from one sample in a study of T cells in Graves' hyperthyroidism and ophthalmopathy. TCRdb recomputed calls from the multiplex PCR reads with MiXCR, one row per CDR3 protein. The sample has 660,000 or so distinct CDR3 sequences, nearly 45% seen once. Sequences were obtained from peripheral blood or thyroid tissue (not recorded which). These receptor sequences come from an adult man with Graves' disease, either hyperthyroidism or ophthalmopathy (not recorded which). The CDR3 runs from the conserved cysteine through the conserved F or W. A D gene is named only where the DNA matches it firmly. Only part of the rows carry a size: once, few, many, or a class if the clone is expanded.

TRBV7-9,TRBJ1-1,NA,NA,TGTGCCAGCAGCTTAGCGCTTGCAGGGGACCTGAACACTGAAGCTTTCTTT,CASSLALAGDLNTEAFF
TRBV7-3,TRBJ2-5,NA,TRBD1,TGTGCCAGCAGCCCCGCGACAGGGACGGAGGAGACCCAGTACTTC,CASSPATGTEETQYF
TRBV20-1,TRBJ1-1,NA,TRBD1,TGCAGTGCCAGATTGGGGAGGGGGCGAGCTTTCTTT,CSARLGRGRAFF
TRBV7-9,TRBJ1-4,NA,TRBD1,TGTGCCAGCAGCTTAGGAGGGGGCGCGTTAACTAATGAAAAACTGTTTTTT,CASSLGGGALTNEKLFF
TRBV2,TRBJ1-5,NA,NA,TGTGCCAGCAGGGACACATCCAATCAGCCCCAGCATTTT,CASRDTSNQPQHF
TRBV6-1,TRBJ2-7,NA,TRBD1,TGCGCCAGCAGTGAGACAGGGTTGTCGTCCTACGAGCAGTACTTC,CASSETGLSSYEQYF
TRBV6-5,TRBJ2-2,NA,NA,TGTGCCATCCGAGTTGTCACCGGGGAGCTGTTTTTT,CAIRVVTGELFF
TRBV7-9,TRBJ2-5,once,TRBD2,TGTGCCAGCAGCCCTCTTGGGGCGGGGGGGATGGGAGAGACCCAGTACTTC,CASSPLGAGGMGETQYF
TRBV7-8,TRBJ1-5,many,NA,TGTGCCAGCAGCTTTTACGGGGATCAACCCCAGCATTTT,CASSFYGDQPQHF
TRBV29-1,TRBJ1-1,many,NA,TGCAGCGTTGATGGCGTCACTGAAGCTTTCTTT,CSVDGVTEAFF
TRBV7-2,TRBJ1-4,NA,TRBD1,TGTGCCAGCAGCCAAGAAGCTATCGGGACAGGGAACGGAAAACTGTTTTTT,CASSQEAIGTGNGKLFF
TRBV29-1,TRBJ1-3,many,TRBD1,TGCAGCGTTGTCTACAGGGGCGCGGGTGGAAACACCATATATTTT,CSVVYRGAGGNTIYF
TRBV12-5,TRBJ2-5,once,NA,TGTGCTAGTGCCTTAGGAGGAGTTTGGGAGACCCAGTACTTC,CASALGGVWETQYF
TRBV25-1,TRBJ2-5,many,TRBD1,TGTGCCAGCAGTGATTCGGGACAGGGCCACCAAGAGACCCAGTACTTC,CASSDSGQGHQETQYF
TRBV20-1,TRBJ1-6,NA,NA,TGCGGTGCAGGGGCGTGGGTAGGGTCACCCCTCCACTTT,CGAGAWVGSPLHF
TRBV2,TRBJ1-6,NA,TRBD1,TGTGCCAGCAGTGCCGGAGGGACAGGGTTTATACGCCTCCACTTT,CASSAGGTGFIRLHF
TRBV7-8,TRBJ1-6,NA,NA,TGTGCCAGCAGCGCCCCCGGCTCACCCCTCCACTTT,CASSAPGSPLHF
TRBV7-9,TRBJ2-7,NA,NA,TGTGCCAGCAGATTGACAGGAATCTCCTACGAGCAGTACTTC,CASRLTGISYEQYF
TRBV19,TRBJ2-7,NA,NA,TGTGCCGGTGAGACCTTCTACGAGCAGTACTTC,CAGETFYEQYF
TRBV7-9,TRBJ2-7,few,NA,TGCGCCAGCAGCTGGGACGGCTCCTACGAGCAGTACTTC,CASSWDGSYEQYF
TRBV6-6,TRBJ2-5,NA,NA,TGTGCCAGCAGTTTATGGGCACGGGCCCAGTACTTC,CASSLWARAQYF
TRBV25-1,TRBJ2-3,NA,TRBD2,TGTGCAAGCGGACGGGGGACCAGACTAGCGGGGGAGGGGGATACGCAGTATTTT,CASGRGTRLAGEGDTQYF
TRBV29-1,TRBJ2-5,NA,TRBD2,TGCAGCGTTAGCGGGGGGCAAGAGACCCAGTACTTC,CSVSGGQETQYF
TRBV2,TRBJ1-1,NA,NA,TGTGCCAGCAGTCCCGGGACACGGGTGAGCACTGAAGCTTTCTTT,CASSPGTRVSTEAFF
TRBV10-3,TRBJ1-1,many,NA,TGTGCCACTAAGGGGGACCCGAACGCTGAAGCTTTCTTT,CATKGDPNAEAFF
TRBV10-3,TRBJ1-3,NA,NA,TGTGCCATCAGGGCAGGGAAGTTGGGTGGAAACACCATATATTTT,CAIRAGKLGGNTIYF
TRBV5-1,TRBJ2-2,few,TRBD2,TGCGCCAGCAGCTTGGCGCTAGCGGGAGCGGGCACCGGGGAGCTGTTTTTT,CASSLALAGAGTGELFF
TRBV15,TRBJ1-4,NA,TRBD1,TGTGCCACCAGCAGACACCGGGGGACAGGAGGCGAAAAACTGTTTTTT,CATSRHRGTGGEKLFF
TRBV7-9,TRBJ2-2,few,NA,TGTGCCAGCAGCTTAGCGGGAGGAGGCGGGGAGCTGTTTTTT,CASSLAGGGGELFF
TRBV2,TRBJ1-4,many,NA,TGTGCCAGCCTGGCAGAAAATGAAAAACTGTTTTTT,CASLAENEKLFF
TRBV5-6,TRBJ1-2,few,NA,TGTGCCAGCAGCTTGGCCGCAGGGAACACGGATGGCTACACCTTC,CASSLAAGNTDGYTF
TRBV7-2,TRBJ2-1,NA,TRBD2,TGTGCCAGCAGCTTAGGGACTAGCGTCAATGAGCAGTTCTTC,CASSLGTSVNEQFF